This T cell receptor beta chain was recovered during a study of siplizumab effects on memory and regulatory T cells. General study findings and limits: Treatment with siplizumab left mappable alloreactive CD4+ clones averaging approximately 69% Treg-derived, compared with 26.9% in controls. Tregs that proliferated in siplizumab cultures did not have their suppressive function confirmed.

The V end lost 3 bases, the J end lost 7 bases, and 18 bases lay between the germline ends. The CDR3 is made up of 15 amino acids. Looked up from germline, CDR1 is MDHEN and CDR2 is SYDVKM. On this clone: The antigen is unknown.

Profiled with immunoSEQ multiplex PCR; TCRdb holds only in-frame clones, not every one. The sample holds about 70,000 clones; over 80% are singletons and the top ten take under 2%. The material sequenced was Tregs sorted from blood. The source is a human donor in good health. The chain has TRBV28 and TRBJ1-2; maybe TRBD1 (6 bases). CDR3 sequence (DNA): TGTGCCAGCAGTTTCCACGCGGCAGGGGTGCGTGGCTACACCTTC. This codes for CASSFHAAGVRGYTF.